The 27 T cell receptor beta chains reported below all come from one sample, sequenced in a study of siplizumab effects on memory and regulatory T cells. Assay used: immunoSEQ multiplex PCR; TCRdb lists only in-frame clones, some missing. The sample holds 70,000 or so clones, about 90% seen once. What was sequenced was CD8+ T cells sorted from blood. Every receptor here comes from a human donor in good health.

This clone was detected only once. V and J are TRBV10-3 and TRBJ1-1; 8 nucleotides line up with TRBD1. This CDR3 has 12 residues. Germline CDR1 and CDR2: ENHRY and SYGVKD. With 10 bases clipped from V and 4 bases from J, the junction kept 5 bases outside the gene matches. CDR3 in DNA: TGTGCCACCGGACAGGGAGGCACTGAAGCTTTCTTT. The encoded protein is CATGQGGTEAFF.

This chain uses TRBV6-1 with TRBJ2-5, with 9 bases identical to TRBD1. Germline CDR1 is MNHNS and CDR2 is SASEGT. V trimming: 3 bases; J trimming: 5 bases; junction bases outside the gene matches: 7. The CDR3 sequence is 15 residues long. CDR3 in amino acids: CASSDPGTGYETQYF. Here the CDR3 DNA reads TGTGCCAGCAGTGACCCCGGGACAGGGTATGAGACCCAGTACTTC.

The CDR3 loop is CATRRGGDVADTQYF. The CDR3 DNA reads as TGTGCCACCCGACGCGGGGGCGATGTCGCAGATACGCAGTATTTT. This chain connects TRBV10-3 to TRBJ2-3; D is perhaps TRBD2 (7 bases). There are 15 residues in the CDR3. Trimming took 10 bases from V and 4 from J, leaving 21 bases between them. Per the germline V gene, CDR1 is ENHRY and CDR2 is SYGVKD.

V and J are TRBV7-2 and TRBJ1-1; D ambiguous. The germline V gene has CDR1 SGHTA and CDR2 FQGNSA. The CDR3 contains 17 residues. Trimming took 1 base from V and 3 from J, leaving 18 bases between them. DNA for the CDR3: TGTGCCAGCAGCTTAGACGCTGTCGGGAGTTGGGACACTGAAGCTTTCTTT. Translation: CASSLDAVGSWDTEAFF.

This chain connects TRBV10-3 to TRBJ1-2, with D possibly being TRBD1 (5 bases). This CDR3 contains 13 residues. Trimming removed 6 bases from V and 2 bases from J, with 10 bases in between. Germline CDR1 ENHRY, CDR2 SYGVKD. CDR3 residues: CAIRQDTNYGYTF. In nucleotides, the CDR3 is TGTGCCATCAGACAGGACACGAACTATGGCTACACCTTC.

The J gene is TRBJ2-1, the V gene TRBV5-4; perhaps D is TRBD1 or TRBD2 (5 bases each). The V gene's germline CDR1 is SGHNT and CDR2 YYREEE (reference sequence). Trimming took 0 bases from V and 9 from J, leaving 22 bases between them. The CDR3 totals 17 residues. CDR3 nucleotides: TGTGCCAGCAGCTTGGCGGGACCGGTGGCAGGGAGAGGTGAGCAGTTCTTC. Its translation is CASSLAGPVAGRGEQFF.

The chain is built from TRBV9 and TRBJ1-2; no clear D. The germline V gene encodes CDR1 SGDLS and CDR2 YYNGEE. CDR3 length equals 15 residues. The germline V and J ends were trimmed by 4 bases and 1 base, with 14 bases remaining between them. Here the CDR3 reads CASSPLWTVNYGYTF. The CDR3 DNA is TGTGCCAGCAGCCCTCTTTGGACGGTTAACTATGGCTACACCTTC.

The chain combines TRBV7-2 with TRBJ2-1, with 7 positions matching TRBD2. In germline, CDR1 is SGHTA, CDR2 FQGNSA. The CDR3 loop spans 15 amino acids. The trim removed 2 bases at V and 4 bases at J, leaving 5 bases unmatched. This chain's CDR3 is CASSLYREAYNEQFF. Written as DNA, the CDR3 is TGTGCCAGCAGCTTATACCGGGAGGCATACAATGAGCAGTTCTTC.

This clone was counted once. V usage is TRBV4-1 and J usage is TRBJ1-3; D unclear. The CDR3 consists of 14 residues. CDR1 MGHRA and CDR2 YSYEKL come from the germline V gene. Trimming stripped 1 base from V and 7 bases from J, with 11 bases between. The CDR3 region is CASSQGLGRNTIYF. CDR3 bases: TGCGCCAGCAGCCAAGGCCTGGGGAGGAACACCATATATTTT.

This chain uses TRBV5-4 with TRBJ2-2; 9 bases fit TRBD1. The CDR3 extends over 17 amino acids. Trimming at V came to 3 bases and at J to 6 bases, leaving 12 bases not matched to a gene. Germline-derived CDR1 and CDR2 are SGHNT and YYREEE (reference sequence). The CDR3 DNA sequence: TGTGCCAGCAGCTCCGGACCCGGGACAGGGTTTCCCGGGGAGCTGTTTTTT. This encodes CASSSGPGTGFPGELFF.

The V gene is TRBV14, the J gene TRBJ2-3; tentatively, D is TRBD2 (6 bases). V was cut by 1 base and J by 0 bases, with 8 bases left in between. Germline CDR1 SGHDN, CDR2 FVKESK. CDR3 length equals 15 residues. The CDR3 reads CASSQVAASTDTQYF. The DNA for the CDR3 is TGTGCCAGCAGCCAAGTAGCGGCTAGCACAGATACGCAGTATTTT.

This CDR3 reads CASNPEGGAPYEQYF. The CDR3 DNA is TGTGCCAGCAACCCCGAGGGGGGCGCGCCCTACGAGCAGTACTTC. The V call is TRBV11-2, the J call TRBJ2-7, with D perhaps assigned TRBD1 or TRBD2 (6 bases each). V was cut by 7 bases and J by 2 bases, with 18 bases left in between. From germline, CDR1 is SGHAT and CDR2 FQNNGV. This CDR3 is 15 amino acids long.

CDR3 bases: TGTGCCAGCAGTTACTCGAGCTTTAATGAAAAACTGTTTTTT. This gives the protein CASSYSSFNEKLFF. The chain carries TRBV6-5 and TRBJ1-4; D is unclear. Per the germline V gene, CDR1 is MNHEY and CDR2 is SVGAGI. V gave up 0 bases and J gave up 4 bases, with 6 bases separating them. CDR3 size: 14 residues.

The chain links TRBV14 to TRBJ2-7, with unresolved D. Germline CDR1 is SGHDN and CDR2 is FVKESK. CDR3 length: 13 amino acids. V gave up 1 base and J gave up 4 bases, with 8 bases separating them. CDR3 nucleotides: TGTGCCAGCAGCCAAGCCCCCGGGTACGAGCAGTACTTC. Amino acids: CASSQAPGYEQYF.

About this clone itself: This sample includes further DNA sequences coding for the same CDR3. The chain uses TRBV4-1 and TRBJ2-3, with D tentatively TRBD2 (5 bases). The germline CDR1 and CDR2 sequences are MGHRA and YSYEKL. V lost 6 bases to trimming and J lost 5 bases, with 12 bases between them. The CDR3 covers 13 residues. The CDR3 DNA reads TGCGCCAGCAGACGAATACTAGGAGATACGCAGTATTTT. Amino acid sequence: CASRRILGDTQYF.

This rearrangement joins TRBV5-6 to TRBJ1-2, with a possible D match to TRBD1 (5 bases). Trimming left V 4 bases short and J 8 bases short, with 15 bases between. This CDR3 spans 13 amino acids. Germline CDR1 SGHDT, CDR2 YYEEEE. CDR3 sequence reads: CASSEARRVGYTF. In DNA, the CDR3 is TGTGCCAGCAGCGAAGCGCGCAGGGTAGGCTACACCTTC.

Here the CDR3 reads CASSQVIAAGAYNEQFF. The CDR3 DNA is TGCGCCAGCAGCCAAGTCATAGCGGCGGGGGCCTACAATGAGCAGTTCTTC. The chain combines TRBV4-1 with TRBJ2-1; TRBD2 matches 7 bases. The CDR3 totals 17 residues. Per germline, CDR1 MGHRA and CDR2 YSYEKL. J gave up 2 bases and V 1 base, and 8 bases lay outside the gene matches.

The CDR3 is CASSFQAGHYEQYF. As DNA, the CDR3 is TGTGCCAGCAGTTTTCAAGCGGGCCACTACGAGCAGTACTTC. The chain is built from TRBV27 and TRBJ2-7; tentatively, D is TRBD2 (6 bases). The CDR3 is 14 residues long. Germline-derived CDR1 and CDR2 are MNHEY and SMNVEV (reference sequence). Trimming took 3 bases from V and 3 from J, leaving 12 bases between them.

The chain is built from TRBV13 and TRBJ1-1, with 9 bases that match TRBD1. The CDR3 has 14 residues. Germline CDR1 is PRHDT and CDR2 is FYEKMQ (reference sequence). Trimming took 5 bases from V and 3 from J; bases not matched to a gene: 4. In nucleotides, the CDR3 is TGTGCCAGCAGCCACAGGGGGCGCGACACTGAAGCTTTCTTT. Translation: CASSHRGRDTEAFF.

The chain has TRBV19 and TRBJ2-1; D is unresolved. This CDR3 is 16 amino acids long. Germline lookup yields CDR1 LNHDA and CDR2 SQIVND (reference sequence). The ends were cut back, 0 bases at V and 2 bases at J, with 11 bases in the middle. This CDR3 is CASSIDNYSPYNEQFF. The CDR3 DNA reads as TGTGCCAGTAGTATAGACAACTATAGTCCCTACAATGAGCAGTTCTTC.

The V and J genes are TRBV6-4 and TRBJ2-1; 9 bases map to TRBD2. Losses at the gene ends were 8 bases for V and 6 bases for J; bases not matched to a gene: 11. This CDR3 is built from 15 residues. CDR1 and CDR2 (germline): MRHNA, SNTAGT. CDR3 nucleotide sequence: TGTGCCAGCCGCCTTAGCGGGAGTGGGTCCAATGAGCAGTTCTTC. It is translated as CASRLSGSGSNEQFF.

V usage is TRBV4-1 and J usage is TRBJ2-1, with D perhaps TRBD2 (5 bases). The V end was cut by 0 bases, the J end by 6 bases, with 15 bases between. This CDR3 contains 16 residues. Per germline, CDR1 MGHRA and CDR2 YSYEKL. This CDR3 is CASSQDVWLAGNEQFF. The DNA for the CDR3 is TGCGCCAGCAGCCAAGATGTTTGGCTAGCTGGCAATGAGCAGTTCTTC.

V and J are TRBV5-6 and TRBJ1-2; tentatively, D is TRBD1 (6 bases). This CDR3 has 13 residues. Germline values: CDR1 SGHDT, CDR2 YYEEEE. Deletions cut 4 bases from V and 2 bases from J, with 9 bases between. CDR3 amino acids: CASSPQGNYGYTF. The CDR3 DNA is TGTGCCAGCAGCCCTCAGGGGAACTATGGCTACACCTTC.

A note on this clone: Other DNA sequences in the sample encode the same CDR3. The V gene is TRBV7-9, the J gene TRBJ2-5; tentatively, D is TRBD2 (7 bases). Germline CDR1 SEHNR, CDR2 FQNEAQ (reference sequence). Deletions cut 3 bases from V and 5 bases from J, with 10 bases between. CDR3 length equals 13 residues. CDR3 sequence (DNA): TGTGCCAGCAGCTTGGGGGGGCTTGAGACCCAGTACTTC. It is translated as CASSLGGLETQYF.

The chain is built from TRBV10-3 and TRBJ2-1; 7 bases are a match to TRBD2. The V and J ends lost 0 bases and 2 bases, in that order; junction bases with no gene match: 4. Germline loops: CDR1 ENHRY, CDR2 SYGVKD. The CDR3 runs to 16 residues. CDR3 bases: TGTGCCATCAGTGAGTCGAGCGGGGCCCCCTACAATGAGCAGTTCTTC. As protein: CAISESSGAPYNEQFF.

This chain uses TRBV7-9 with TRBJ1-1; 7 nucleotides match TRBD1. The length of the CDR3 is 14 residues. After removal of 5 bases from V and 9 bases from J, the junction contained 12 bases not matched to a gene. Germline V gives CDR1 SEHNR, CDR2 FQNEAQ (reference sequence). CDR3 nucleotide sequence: TGTGCCAGCAGCATAGAACAGGGGATGGAGAAAGCTTTCTTT. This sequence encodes CASSIEQGMEKAFF.

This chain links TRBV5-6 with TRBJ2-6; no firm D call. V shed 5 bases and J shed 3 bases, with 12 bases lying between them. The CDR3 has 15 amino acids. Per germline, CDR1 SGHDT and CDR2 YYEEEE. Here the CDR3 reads CASRYGVSGANVLTF. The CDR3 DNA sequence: TGTGCCAGCAGGTATGGAGTTAGTGGGGCCAACGTCCTGACTTTC.